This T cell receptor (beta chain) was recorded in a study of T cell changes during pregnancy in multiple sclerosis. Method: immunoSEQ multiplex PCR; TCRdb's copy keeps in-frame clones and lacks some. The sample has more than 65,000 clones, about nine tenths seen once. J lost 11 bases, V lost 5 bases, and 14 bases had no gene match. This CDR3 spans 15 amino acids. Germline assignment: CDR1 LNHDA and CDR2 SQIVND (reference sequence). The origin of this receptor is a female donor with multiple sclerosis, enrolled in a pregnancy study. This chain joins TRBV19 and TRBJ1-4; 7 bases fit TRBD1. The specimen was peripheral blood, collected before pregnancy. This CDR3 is CASSPGTAPSGKLFF. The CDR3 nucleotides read TGTGCCAGTAGTCCCGGGACAGCCCCATCTGGCAAACTGTTTTTT.